These 31 T cell receptor beta chains came from one sample sequenced in a study of blood T cell repertoires in COVID-19. The table came from immunoSEQ multiplex PCR; TCRdb's copy has only in-frame clones and leaves some out. The table lists about 210,000 clones, under 95% of them singletons. Source material: peripheral blood. The receptors stem from a man aged 30-40 years with acute or convalescent COVID-19.

The gene calls are TRBV7-9 and TRBJ1-1; no clear D. The V end was cut by 2 bases, the J end by 7 bases, with 8 bases between. Germline V gene sequence: CDR1 SEHNR, CDR2 FQNEAQ (reference sequence). The CDR3 is 12 amino acids. The CDR3 nucleotides are TGTGCCAGCAGCTTATTAGGAGATGAAGCTTTCTTT. Translated, it gives CASSLLGDEAFF.

This clone occurred once. The chain joins TRBV19 to TRBJ2-2, with a possible D match to TRBD1 (5 bases). Trimming took off 8 bases at V and 7 bases at J, with 20 bases between the two ends. The CDR3 runs 15 residues. Germline lookup yields CDR1 LNHDA and CDR2 SQIVND (reference sequence). The CDR3 DNA reads TGTGCCAGTTACAGTCCTGTGGGGCTGAGCGGGGAGCTGTTTTTT. It codes for CASYSPVGLSGELFF.

The J gene is TRBJ2-7, the V gene TRBV28, with 14 bases fitting TRBD2. J lost 6 bases, V lost 6 bases, and 10 bases had no gene match. Looked up from germline, CDR1 is MDHEN and CDR2 is SYDVKM. This CDR3 has 16 residues. CDR3 DNA sequence: TGTGCCAGCAGCCTTCGGACTAGCGGGGGGCCCAGCGAGCAGTACTTC. It specifies CASSLRTSGGPSEQYF.

This chain links TRBV5-4 with TRBJ1-2, with D perhaps TRBD1 (6 bases). Germline CDR1 SGHNT, CDR2 YYREEE (reference sequence). Between the trimmed V and J ends, which lost 4 bases and 8 bases, there was a span of 15 bases. The CDR3 consists of 13 residues. Here the CDR3 DNA reads TGTGCCAGCAGCCAGGGGTTGCTGGAGGGCTACACCTTC. Translating gives CASSQGLLEGYTF.

This chain joins TRBV5-1 and TRBJ2-1, with 8 bases aligning to TRBD2. Germline assignment: CDR1 SGHRS and CDR2 YFSETQ. The CDR3 totals 15 residues. The J segment lost 6 bases and the V segment lost 2 bases, leaving 7 bases of the junction unmatched. CDR3 nucleotides: TGCGCCAGCAGCTTCGAGGGGACTAGTCCCAATGAGCAGTTCTTC. Amino acid sequence: CASSFEGTSPNEQFF.

The rearrangement joins TRBV21-1 to TRBJ2-2; whether TRBD2, the table's D call, matches the DNA was not checked. TRBV21-1 is noted as a pseudogene. This CDR3 region has 14 residues. The CDR3 nucleotides are TGTGCCAGCAGCTCCCGGGAAGCACCCGGGGAGCTGTTTTTT. This sequence encodes CASSSREAPGELFF.

This rearrangement joins TRBV28 to TRBJ1-6; perhaps TRBD1 as D (6 bases). CDR3 length: 15 amino acids. Germline V lookup: CDR1 MDHEN, CDR2 SYDVKM. Trimming pared 5 bases from V and 8 bases from J, leaving 16 bases between. The CDR3 spells CASSTLTGRDSPLHF. In nucleotides, the CDR3 is TGTGCCAGCAGTACCCTCACAGGGAGAGATTCACCCCTCCACTTT.

The V call is TRBV7-9, the J call TRBJ2-3; 14 nucleotides align to TRBD2. The germline CDR1 and CDR2 sequences are SEHNR and FQNEAQ (reference sequence). The CDR3 runs to 16 residues. V shed 3 bases, J shed 7 bases, and the junction held 6 bases outside the gene matches. The CDR3: CASSLGLAGVRNTQYF. The CDR3 DNA sequence: TGTGCCAGCAGCTTGGGACTAGCGGGAGTTCGAAATACGCAGTATTTT.

The J gene is TRBJ2-2, the V gene TRBV5-1, with TRBD1 identical over 7 bases. This CDR3 is 15 amino acids long. The germline V gene has CDR1 SGHRS and CDR2 YFSETQ. The V gene end was trimmed by 4 bases and the J gene end by 5 bases; junction bases not matched to a gene: 8. The chain's CDR3 is CASSHNTGATGELFF. As DNA, the CDR3 is TGCGCCAGCAGCCATAATACAGGGGCGACCGGGGAGCTGTTTTTT.

This chain uses TRBV7-8 with TRBJ2-4; D unclear. This CDR3 contains 15 residues. CDR1 and CDR2 (germline): SGHVS, FQNEAQ. Between the trimmed V and J ends, which lost 5 bases and 1 base, there was a span of 12 bases. CDR3 sequence: CASSTYRWAKNIQYF. The CDR3 DNA is TGTGCCAGCAGCACTTACCGGTGGGCCAAAAACATTCAGTACTTC.

The chain recombines TRBV5-1 with TRBJ1-1, with 7 bases identical to TRBD1. CDR1 and CDR2 from the germline V gene are SGHRS and YFSETQ. The CDR3 loop spans 15 amino acids. Trimming removed 1 base from V and 4 bases from J; junction bases left unmatched: 7. CDR3: CASSLMRGRGTEAFF. The DNA of the CDR3 is TGCGCCAGCAGCTTGATGAGGGGGCGCGGCACTGAAGCTTTCTTT.

The chain is built from TRBV7-9 and TRBJ2-4; the match to TRBD2 covers 8 bases. The CDR3 runs 17 residues. Germline-derived CDR1 and CDR2 are SEHNR and FQNEAQ (reference sequence). The V and J ends lost 3 bases and 0 bases, in that order; junction bases with no gene match: 7. CDR3 region: CASSFVASGLAKNIQYF. The CDR3 DNA is TGTGCCAGCAGCTTTGTTGCTAGCGGGTTAGCCAAAAACATTCAGTACTTC.

CDR3 in DNA: TGTGCCAGCAGCCCCCGTAAACTAGCGGGAAGCACAGATACGCAGTATTTT. This encodes CASSPRKLAGSTDTQYF. This chain uses TRBV4-2 with TRBJ2-3; TRBD2 matches 10 bases. The CDR3 spans 17 residues. Germline loops: CDR1 LGHNA, CDR2 YNFKEQ. The V gene end was trimmed by 4 bases and the J gene end by 0 bases; junction bases not matched to a gene: 7.

This chain connects TRBV7-3 to TRBJ1-5, with TRBD1 as a possible D gene (5 bases). The germline V and J ends were trimmed by 2 bases and 6 bases, with 14 bases remaining between them. In germline, CDR1 is SGHTA, CDR2 FQGTGA. The CDR3 runs 15 residues. CDR3 region: CASSLLPGLSQPQHF. CDR3 DNA sequence: TGTGCCAGCAGCTTATTGCCAGGGTTGAGTCAGCCCCAGCATTTT. The variable domain in full, with the rest retrieved from reference TRBV7-3 and TRBJ1-5, is GAGVSQTPSNKVTEKGKYVELRCDPISGHTALYWYRQSLGQGPEFLIYFQGTGAADDSGLPNDRFFAVRPEGSVSTLKIQRTERGDSAVYLCASSLLPGLSQPQHFGDGTRLSIL.

This sequence joins TRBV5-1 and TRBJ2-1, with TRBD2 matching over 14 bases. The CDR3 consists of 18 residues. J gave up 10 bases and V 3 bases, and 15 bases lay outside the gene matches. Germline V gene sequence: CDR1 SGHRS, CDR2 YFSETQ. The CDR3 DNA reads as TGCGCCAGCAGCTCACGATCACCGACTAGCGGGGGGGCCGGGGAGCAGTTCTTC. Translation: CASSSRSPTSGGAGEQFF.

This rearrangement joins TRBV2 to TRBJ2-7; the D gene is possibly TRBD2 (5 bases). The CDR3 sequence is 15 residues long. The germline V and J ends were trimmed by 7 bases and 2 bases, with 18 bases remaining between them. The germline gives CDR1 SNHLY, CDR2 FYNNEI. The CDR3 sequence: CASKEYGEVTYEQYF. DNA of the CDR3: TGTGCCAGCAAGGAGTACGGGGAAGTCACCTACGAGCAGTACTTC.

This chain joins TRBV7-8 and TRBJ1-1; D call uncertain. Germline lookup yields CDR1 SGHVS and CDR2 FQNEAQ. The germline V and J ends were trimmed by 3 bases and 5 bases, with 13 bases remaining between them. The CDR3 sequence is 14 residues long. The CDR3 DNA sequence: TGTGCCAGCAGCTTGAGGGTAGAGCGGACTGAAGCTTTCTTT. The encoded protein is CASSLRVERTEAFF.

This rearrangement joins TRBV10-3 to TRBJ2-5; the D is unclear. The CDR3 extends over 15 amino acids. The ends were cut back, 3 bases at V and 7 bases at J, with 18 bases in the middle. Germline lookup yields CDR1 ENHRY and CDR2 SYGVKD. In nucleotides, the CDR3 is TGTGCCATCAGTGAAGGCAGCCCACCCACGGGGACCCAGTACTTC. This sequence encodes CAISEGSPPTGTQYF.

There are a few counts of this clone. The V and J genes are TRBV25-1 and TRBJ2-3; 10 nucleotides agree with TRBD2. The CDR3 contains 14 residues. Germline trimming cut 4 bases from V and 8 bases from J; bases unmatched to any gene: 6. The germline CDR1 and CDR2 sequences are MGHDK and SYGVNS. CDR3 sequence: CASSASGSVRTQYF. The CDR3 coding sequence is TGTGCCAGCAGTGCTAGCGGGAGTGTACGTACGCAGTATTTT.

The chain recombines TRBV3-1 (or the pseudogene TRBV3-2) with TRBJ2-3, with TRBD2 matching 11 bases. The junction had 3 bases not matched to a gene; V was cut back by 1 base and J by 6 bases. The CDR3 is 15 residues long. From germline, CDR1 is LGHDT and CDR2 YNNKEL (reference sequence). CDR3 loop: CASSQGLAGSDTQYF. The CDR3 DNA follows: TGTGCCAGCAGCCAAGGACTAGCGGGAAGCGATACGCAGTATTTT.

The chain uses TRBV6-5 and TRBJ2-3, with D possibly matching TRBD2 (5 bases). Germline values: CDR1 MNHEY, CDR2 SVGAGI. Trimming cost V 3 bases and J 0 bases, with 7 bases left between them. The CDR3 runs 14 residues. CDR3 loop: CASSYRESTDTQYF. The CDR3 DNA is TGTGCCAGCAGTTATAGGGAGAGCACAGATACGCAGTATTTT.

The chain recombines TRBV28 with TRBJ1-6; 8 bases align to TRBD1. J lost 10 bases, V lost 5 bases, and 10 bases had no gene match. Germline CDR1 MDHEN, CDR2 SYDVKM. The CDR3 is 15 residues long. The CDR3 DNA sequence: TGTGCCAGCAGTCCCCTCGGACAGGGCGTATCACCCCTCCACTTT. Its protein product is CASSPLGQGVSPLHF.

V and J are TRBV5-6 and TRBJ1-2; TRBD1 might be the D (5 bases). The CDR3 extends over 14 amino acids. Germline CDR1 and CDR2: SGHDT and YYEEEE. Trimming took 1 base from V and 2 from J, leaving 9 bases between them. The CDR3 reads CASSLRPGNYGYTF. In DNA form, the CDR3 reads TGTGCCAGCAGCTTGCGTCCAGGGAACTATGGCTACACCTTC. The complete variable domain, with remaining parts taken from reference TRBV5-6 and TRBJ1-2, reads DAGVTQSPTHLIKTRGQQVTLRCSPKSGHDTVSWYQQALGQGPQFIFQYYEEEERQRGNFPDRFSGHQFPNYSSELNVNALLLGDSALYLCASSLRPGNYGYTFGSGTRLTVV.

The chain employs TRBV19 and TRBJ1-1; weak D call: TRBD1 (5 bases). The CDR3 runs 13 residues. CDR1 and CDR2 from the germline V gene are LNHDA and SQIVND (reference sequence). Deletions cut 6 bases from V and 0 bases from J, with 8 bases between. DNA of the CDR3: TGTGCCAGTAGACCGACAGTGAACACTGAAGCTTTCTTT. Its translation is CASRPTVNTEAFF.

The chain uses TRBV29-1 and TRBJ2-2, with 8 bases fitting TRBD1. Trimming at V came to 6 bases and at J to 1 base, leaving 4 bases not matched to a gene. The germline V gene has CDR1 SQVTM and CDR2 ANQGSEA. This CDR3 contains 14 residues. As DNA, the CDR3 is TGCAGCGTGTGGACAGGGATGAACACCGGGGAGCTGTTTTTT. It translates to CSVWTGMNTGELFF.

V is TRBV7-9 and J is TRBJ2-3, with 12 positions matching TRBD2. There are 15 residues in the CDR3. The germline CDR1 and CDR2 sequences are SEHNR and FQNEAQ (reference sequence). V shed 5 bases and J 3 bases; nucleotides not matched to a gene: 3. Written as DNA, the CDR3 is TGTGCCAGCAGCCCAACTAGCGGGGGGACAGATACGCAGTATTTT. This translates into CASSPTSGGTDTQYF.

This chain uses TRBV7-9 with TRBJ2-1; 8 bases align to TRBD1. The CDR3 runs 14 residues. CDR1 and CDR2 (germline): SEHNR, FQNEAQ (reference sequence). V shed 4 bases, J shed 8 bases, and the junction held 7 bases outside the gene matches. The DNA for the CDR3 is TGTGCCAGCAGCTCATCAGGGGGCAAGCATGAGCAGTTCTTC. This codes for CASSSSGGKHEQFF.

This clone was detected only once. In DNA form, the CDR3 reads TGTGCCACCGGACAGGGCTCCTACGAGCAGTACTTC. Amino acids: CATGQGSYEQYF. The chain employs TRBV24-1 and TRBJ2-7, with 8 positions matching TRBD1. The trim removed 9 bases at V and 0 bases at J, leaving 0 bases unmatched. Germline-derived CDR1 and CDR2 are KGHDR and SFDVKD. The CDR3 is 12 residues long.

The V and J genes are TRBV29-1 and TRBJ2-2, with 10 bases that match TRBD2. This CDR3 has 15 residues. V lost 4 bases and J lost 3; bases outside the gene matches: 5. Looked up from germline, CDR1 is SQVTM and CDR2 is ANQGSEA. The CDR3 reads CSVGRLAGDTGELFF. DNA for the CDR3: TGCAGCGTTGGTAGGCTAGCGGGAGACACCGGGGAGCTGTTTTTT.

This chain links TRBV11-3 with TRBJ1-4; 10 nucleotides align to TRBD1. Losses at the gene ends were 1 base for V and 8 bases for J; bases not matched to a gene: 13. The CDR3 has 18 residues. The germline gives CDR1 SGHNT, CDR2 YENEEA. This CDR3 reads CASSLGPTGGARNEKLFF. CDR3 sequence (DNA): TGTGCCAGCAGCTTAGGTCCGACAGGGGGCGCCAGGAACGAAAAACTGTTTTTT. The complete variable domain, with remaining parts taken from reference TRBV11-3 and TRBJ1-4, reads EAGVVQSPRYKIIEKKQPVAFWCNPISGHNTLYWYLQNLGQGPELLIRYENEEAVDDSQLPKDRFSAERLKGVDSTLKIQPAELGDSAVYLCASSLGPTGGARNEKLFFGSGTQLSVL.

The rearrangement joins TRBV2 to TRBJ2-1; TRBD2 is a possible D gene (5 bases). The CDR3 spans 15 residues. The germline gives CDR1 SNHLY, CDR2 FYNNEI. Trimming left V 7 bases short and J 0 bases short, with 13 bases between. The CDR3 reads CASNSERSSYNEQFF. Here the CDR3 DNA reads TGTGCCAGCAATAGTGAGCGGAGCTCCTACAATGAGCAGTTCTTC. Based on the CDR3 plus reference TRBV2 and TRBJ2-1, the full variable domain is EPEVTQTPSHQVTQMGQEVILRCVPISNHLYFYWYRQILGQKVEFLVSFYNNEISEKSEIFDDQFSVERPDGSNFTLKIRSTKLEDSAMYFCASNSERSSYNEQFFGPGTRLTVL.